Sequencing of this T cell receptor (beta chain) was carried out in a study of blood T cell repertoires in COVID-19. Study-wide background: Specimens from acute and convalescent COVID-19 originated in the United States, Italy and Spain. Sources were T cells, B-cell-depleted T cells, or PBMCs; the material itself was cDNA or gDNA.

As originally analysed: Estimates of nucleated cell counts were drawn from the amplification of reference gene primers. Profiling relied on immunoSEQ multiplex PCR, and the TCRdb table lists in-frame clones only, not all of them. V and J calls and clone size come straight from that table; D and trimming were deduced from the DNA. The data show 250,000 or so clones, just under 85% seen once. CDR1 and CDR2 (germline): LNHDA, SQIVND (reference sequence). Trimming at V came to 2 bases and at J to 7 bases, leaving 6 bases not matched to a gene. The CDR3 runs to 14 residues. This receptor was taken from a woman aged 80 or over with acute or convalescent COVID-19. V usage is TRBV19 and J usage is TRBJ1-1; 8 bases align to TRBD1. The sequencing sample was made of peripheral blood. The CDR3 DNA follows: TGTGCCAGTAGTATATCCAGGGGGCTAGGTGAAGCTTTCTTT. The encoded protein is CASSISRGLGEAFF.